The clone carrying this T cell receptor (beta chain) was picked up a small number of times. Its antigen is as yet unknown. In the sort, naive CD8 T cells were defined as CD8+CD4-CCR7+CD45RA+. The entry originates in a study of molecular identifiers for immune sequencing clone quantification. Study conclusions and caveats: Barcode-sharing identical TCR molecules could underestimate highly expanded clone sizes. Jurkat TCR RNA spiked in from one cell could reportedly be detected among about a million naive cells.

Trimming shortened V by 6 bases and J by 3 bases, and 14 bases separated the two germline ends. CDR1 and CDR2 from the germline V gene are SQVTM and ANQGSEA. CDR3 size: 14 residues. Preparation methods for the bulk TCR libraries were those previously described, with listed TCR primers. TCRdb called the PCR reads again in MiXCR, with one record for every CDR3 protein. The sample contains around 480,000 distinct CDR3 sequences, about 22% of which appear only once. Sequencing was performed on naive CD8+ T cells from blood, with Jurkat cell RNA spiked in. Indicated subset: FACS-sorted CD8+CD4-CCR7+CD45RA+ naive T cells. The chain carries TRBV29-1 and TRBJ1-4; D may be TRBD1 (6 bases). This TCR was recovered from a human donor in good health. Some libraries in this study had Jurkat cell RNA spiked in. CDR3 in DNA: TGCAGCGTCCTCCGGGGGGGCTCTAATGAAAAACTGTTTTTT. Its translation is CSVLRGGSNEKLFF. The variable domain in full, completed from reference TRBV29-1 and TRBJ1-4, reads SAVISQKPSRDICQRGTSLTIQCQVDSQVTMMFWYRQQPGQSLTLIATANQGSEATYESGFVIDKFPISRPNLTFSTLTVSNMSPEDSSIYLCSVLRGGSNEKLFFGSGTQLSVL.